These T cell receptor beta chains were read from a single sample in a study of blood T cell repertoires in COVID-19. Generated by immunoSEQ multiplex PCR, the TCRdb table keeps only in-frame clones and is missing some. The sample has 100,000 or so clones, 70% to 85% seen once. Sequencing input: peripheral blood. These receptors originate from a man between 65 and 85 years old with active or convalescent COVID-19. Both conserved end residues are part of each CDR3. A D gene is named only where the DNA matches it firmly. A clone size is listed for some rows: how often the clone was seen (once, few, many), or a class if it is expanded.

V,D,J,size,DNA,CDR3
TRBV7-7,TRBD1,TRBJ1-5,-,TGTGCTAGCAGCTCCATATTATTGGGACAGGGGAACGGCGGTCAGCCCCAGCATTTT,CASSSILLGQGNGGQPQHF
TRBV5-1,-,TRBJ2-3,-,TGCGCCAGCAGCTTGGGCCAGACTAGCACAGATACGCAGTATTTT,CASSLGQTSTDTQYF
TRBV2,-,TRBJ1-1,-,TGTGCCAGCACGAATAGAGGAATGAACACTGAAGCTTTCTTT,CASTNRGMNTEAFF
TRBV11-2,-,TRBJ1-1,-,TGTGCCAGCAGCTCTCAACAGGGTGCGAACACTGAAGCTTTCTTT,CASSSQQGANTEAFF
TRBV5-1,TRBD1,TRBJ2-6,-,TGCGCCAGCAGCTACCGGACAGGGTCGGGGGCCAACGTCCTGACTTTC,CASSYRTGSGANVLTF
TRBV18,TRBD1,TRBJ1-6,-,TGTGCCAGCTCAGGCCGGGACAGTAATAATTCACCCCTCCACTTT,CASSGRDSNNSPLHF
TRBV2,TRBD2,TRBJ2-1,-,TGTGCCAGCAGTGGTCCTAGCGGGGCAGAGCAGTTCTTC,CASSGPSGAEQFF
TRBV5-6,-,TRBJ1-2,-,TGTGCCAGCAGCGACGTCGGGGGAAATGGCTACACCTTC,CASSDVGGNGYTF
TRBV9,TRBD1,TRBJ2-1,-,TGTGCCAGCAGCGTACCCAGGGGGAATGAGCAGTTCTTC,CASSVPRGNEQFF
TRBV19,TRBD1,TRBJ1-4,-,TGTGCCAGTAGTGGCCCCGGGACAGTATTGGAAAAACTGTTTTTT,CASSGPGTVLEKLFF
TRBV18,TRBD1,TRBJ1-5,-,TGTGCCAGCTCACCGGGACAGGAATTTAATCAGCCCCAGCATTTT,CASSPGQEFNQPQHF
TRBV9,-,TRBJ2-1,few,TGTGCCAGCAGCGTATCACAGGGCTGGGATGAGCAGTTCTTC,CASSVSQGWDEQFF
TRBV9,TRBD2,TRBJ2-3,once,TGTGCCAGCAGCTTCCGGGGTAGCGGGGGGGGTGTGAATACGCAGTATTTT,CASSFRGSGGGVNTQYF
TRBV12-1,-,TRBJ1-4,-,TGTGCCAGCTTTCGGGGGTTGGAGGAAAAACTGTTTTTT,CASFRGLEEKLFF
TRBV5-8,TRBD2,TRBJ2-3,-,TGTGCCAGCAGCTTGGCCGGACTAGCGGGGTTAGATACGCAGTATTTT,CASSLAGLAGLDTQYF
TRBV6-5,TRBD2,TRBJ2-7,-,TGTGCCACATGGGGGAGCGGGGGCGCTGAGCAGTACTTC,CATWGSGGAEQYF
TRBV11-2,-,TRBJ2-7,-,TGTGCCACCACGGGTGGGGACAAGTGGTACGAGCAGTACTTC,CATTGGDKWYEQYF
TRBV19,-,TRBJ1-5,once,TGTGCCAGTAGTACCTACCCCAATCAGCCCCAGCATTTT,CASSTYPNQPQHF
TRBV7-3,-,TRBJ1-1,-,TGTGCCAGCAGCTCGACCGGACAGAACACTGAAGCTTTCTTT,CASSSTGQNTEAFF
TRBV7-6,-,TRBJ1-4,-,TGTGCCAGCAGCTTAGCTGGTCGGGCAACTAATGAAAAACTGTTTTTT,CASSLAGRATNEKLFF
TRBV25-1,TRBD1,TRBJ2-7,-,TGTGCCAGCAGTAACCCGACAGGGGCCAAAAGGGGGGAGCAGTACTTC,CASSNPTGAKRGEQYF
TRBV24-1,-,TRBJ2-3,-,TGTGCCACCAGTGACACGGGTGCCGCGGATACGCAGTATTTT,CATSDTGAADTQYF
TRBV6-5,-,TRBJ2-2,-,TGTGCCAGCAGCCCCGGGAAGGCGCCCGGCGGGGAGCTGTTTTTT,CASSPGKAPGGELFF
TRBV6-5,TRBD2,TRBJ2-1,-,TGTGCCAGCAGTTACCTAAGCGGGACTAGCGGGGGGGAGCAGTTCTTC,CASSYLSGTSGGEQFF
TRBV5-4,TRBD1,TRBJ2-4,-,TGTGCCAGCAGCAACTACAGGGGTCCGAACATTCAGTACTTC,CASSNYRGPNIQYF
TRBV11-3,-,TRBJ1-5,-,TGTGCCAGCAGTTCCAGGGCCGAACAGCCCCAGCATTTT,CASSSRAEQPQHF
TRBV6-6,TRBD1,TRBJ1-4,-,TGTGCCAGCAGTTCACAGGGGACTAATGAAAAACTGTTTTTT,CASSSQGTNEKLFF
TRBV6-6,-,TRBJ1-1,few,TGTGCCAGCAGTTACGCGGAAATGAACACTGAAGCTTTCTTT,CASSYAEMNTEAFF
TRBV3-1/TRBV3-2,TRBD2,TRBJ2-1,-,TGTGCCAGCAGCCAAGGGGCTGCGGGGGGCAATGAGCAGTTCTTC,CASSQGAAGGNEQFF
TRBV6-4,-,TRBJ2-7,-,TGTGCCAGCAGTGACTCGATGCCGCCTTTGGACAGCTTCTCCTACGAGCAGTACTTC,CASSDSMPPLDSFSYEQYF
TRBV7-2,-,TRBJ2-5,-,TGTGCCACCGCGGTGGGGGCAAGAAAAGAGACCCAGTACTTC,CATAVGARKETQYF
TRBV7-2,TRBD2,TRBJ2-1,-,TGTGCCAGCAGTCTTAGGGGACTAATAAACAATGAGCAGTTCTTC,CASSLRGLINNEQFF
TRBV5-5,-,TRBJ1-2,-,TGTGCCAGCAGCTTGGAGCCCGCGGGTTGGTATGGCTACACCTTC,CASSLEPAGWYGYTF
TRBV7-6,TRBD2,TRBJ2-7,-,TGTGCCAGCAGCGTCTCTAGCGGGCCCTCCTACGAGCAGTACTTC,CASSVSSGPSYEQYF
TRBV7-9,TRBD1,TRBJ2-2,-,TGTGCCAGCAGCGGAACGACAGGGCTCTCCAGGGAGCTGTTTTTT,CASSGTTGLSRELFF
TRBV7-8,TRBD2,TRBJ2-1,-,TGTGCCAGCAGCTTAGTAGGCAAGCGGGGATACCACAATGAGCAGTTCTTC,CASSLVGKRGYHNEQFF
TRBV2,-,TRBJ1-4,-,TGTGCCAGCAACGGGAATGAAAAACTGTTTTTT,CASNGNEKLFF
TRBV6-5,-,TRBJ2-1,few,TGTGCCAGCAGTCGCACTAGTGGGTCTTACAATGAGCAGTTCTTC,CASSRTSGSYNEQFF
TRBV12-3/TRBV12-4,TRBD1,TRBJ2-3,once,TGTGCCAGCAGTTTGACAGGGACAGATACGCAGTATTTT,CASSLTGTDTQYF
TRBV19,-,TRBJ1-3,-,TGTGCCAGTACCGCAACCGGGGGGCCGTGGACCATATATTTT,CASTATGGPWTIYF
TRBV5-1,-,TRBJ1-2,-,TGCGCCAGCAGTCGGGACACCTTGGCTGGCTACACCTTC,CASSRDTLAGYTF
TRBV5-5,TRBD1,TRBJ2-7,-,TGTGCCAGCAGCAACCGGGACAGAGCCTACGAGCAGTACTTC,CASSNRDRAYEQYF
TRBV14,TRBD1,TRBJ1-4,-,TGTGCCAGCATAAAAGACAGGGAGCTTAATGAAAAACTGTTTTTT,CASIKDRELNEKLFF
TRBV4-2,-,TRBJ2-7,-,TGTGCCAGCAGCCCCCGGGGTGCGCAAGGCTACGAGCAGTACTTC,CASSPRGAQGYEQYF
TRBV9,-,TRBJ1-1,-,TGTGCCAGCAGCCCCTCGGTATCAGGGAACACTGAAGCTTTCTTT,CASSPSVSGNTEAFF
TRBV5-4,-,TRBJ2-5,-,TGTGCCAGCAGCCCCGGAGCGCAAGAGACCCAGTACTTC,CASSPGAQETQYF
TRBV7-2,TRBD1,TRBJ2-7,-,TGTGCCAGCAGCTTAGCCGGGACAGTTCCCTACGAGCAGTACTTC,CASSLAGTVPYEQYF
TRBV7-9,TRBD1,TRBJ2-4,-,TGTGCCAGCAGCATCATCCCGGGCCGAGACAGGGAAGCCAAAAACATTCAGTACTTC,CASSIIPGRDREAKNIQYF
TRBV7-2,TRBD2,TRBJ2-5,once,TGTGCCAGCAGCTGGGGACTACCTTCGCGAGAGACCCAGTACTTC,CASSWGLPSRETQYF
TRBV11-2,TRBD2,TRBJ2-2,-,TGTGCCAGCAGCTGGCGTGCGGGGGGCCCTAACACCGGGGAGCTGTTTTTT,CASSWRAGGPNTGELFF
TRBV7-2,TRBD1,TRBJ1-4,-,TGTGCCAGCAGCTTTTACCCCCGGGACAGGGGTGAAAAACTGTTTTTT,CASSFYPRDRGEKLFF